Shown below are 30 T cell receptor beta chains from a single sample sequenced in a study of T cell responses to AZD1222 COVID-19 vaccine. Some clones are missing from TCRdb's copy, which holds only in-frame ones; the method was immunoSEQ multiplex PCR. This sample has 130,000 to 150,000 clones, with roughly 80% found just once. Sequenced here: peripheral blood, sampled on day 0 of MenACWY control vaccination. Receptors were obtained from an adult in good health.

This chain links TRBV18 with TRBJ1-1; TRBD1 might be the D (5 bases). CDR3 size: 12 residues. The V end was cut by 6 bases, the J end by 10 bases, with 15 bases between. Germline values: CDR1 KGHSH, CDR2 LQKENI. The CDR3 spells CASSSLGEAAFF. The CDR3 bases are TGTGCCAGCTCCTCCCTAGGGGAGGCAGCTTTCTTT.

The chain recombines TRBV6-5 with TRBJ1-1; 7 bases match TRBD1. Trimming removed 11 bases from V and 10 bases from J; junction bases left unmatched: 10. The CDR3 consists of 11 residues. CDR1 is MNHEY, CDR2 SVGAGI, per germline. CDR3 bases: TGTGCCGCCCGGGACAGCCTGGGAGCTTTCTTT. Protein sequence: CAARDSLGAFF.

This clone showed up just a few times. The chain joins TRBV2 to TRBJ2-7; tentatively, D is TRBD1 (6 bases). There are 15 residues in the CDR3. Trimming took 6 bases from V and 0 from J, leaving 15 bases between them. Looked up from germline, CDR1 is SNHLY and CDR2 is FYNNEI. In DNA form, the CDR3 reads TGTGCCAGCAGGAAACAGGGTTTAGGCTCCTACGAGCAGTACTTC. Protein: CASRKQGLGSYEQYF.

The CDR3 DNA follows: TGTGCCAGCAGCCGACGTACCACTGAAGCTTTCTTT. This gives the protein CASSRRTTEAFF. The chain uses TRBV2 and TRBJ1-1; no reliable D call. V lost 6 bases and J 4 bases, leaving 9 bases between the germline ends. The germline gives CDR1 SNHLY, CDR2 FYNNEI. The CDR3 is 12 residues long. The variable domain in full, with the rest retrieved from reference TRBV2 and TRBJ1-1, is EPEVTQTPSHQVTQMGQEVILRCVPISNHLYFYWYRQILGQKVEFLVSFYNNEISEKSEIFDDQFSVERPDGSNFTLKIRSTKLEDSAMYFCASSRRTTEAFFGQGTRLTVV.

The chain recombines TRBV10-3 with TRBJ1-2; D might be TRBD1 (6 bases). This CDR3 region has 13 residues. Germline V gives CDR1 ENHRY, CDR2 SYGVKD. Between the trimmed V and J ends, which lost 3 bases and 8 bases, there was a span of 13 bases. The CDR3 nucleotides read TGTGCCATCAGTGATCCTGGGGGCGCGGGCTACACCTTC. Translating gives CAISDPGGAGYTF.

This clone was observed once. The chain carries TRBV12-5 and TRBJ2-1; perhaps TRBD2 as D (5 bases). Germline assignment: CDR1 LGHNT and CDR2 FRNRAP. The CDR3 totals 15 residues. V gave up 6 bases and J gave up 7 bases, with 19 bases separating them. CDR3 region: CASGQGLSPLNEQFF. In nucleotides, the CDR3 is TGTGCTAGTGGCCAAGGACTTTCTCCTTTGAATGAGCAGTTCTTC.

This clone has more than one count but fewer than ten. The sample holds other DNA sequences that translate to the same CDR3. The V and J genes are TRBV5-6 and TRBJ2-1; no definite D call. The ends were cut back, 0 bases at V and 8 bases at J, with 6 bases in the middle. CDR1 and CDR2 (germline): SGHDT, YYEEEE. The CDR3 has 12 amino acids. CDR3 nucleotides: TGTGCCAGCAGCTTGGTTGGGGATGAGCAGTTCTTC. Residues: CASSLVGDEQFF.

The gene calls are TRBV27 and TRBJ2-7; 8 bases are shared with TRBD1. Unmatched junction bases numbered 4, after V lost 6 bases and J lost 3 bases. The CDR3 is 13 amino acids. The V gene's germline CDR1 is MNHEY and CDR2 SMNVEV (reference sequence). The CDR3 loop is CASRGTGGYEQYV. In DNA form, the CDR3 reads TGTGCCAGCAGGGGGACAGGCGGCTACGAGCAGTACGTC.

V and J are TRBV3-1 (or the pseudogene TRBV3-2) and TRBJ2-5; D is perhaps TRBD2 (7 bases). Germline values: CDR1 LGHDT, CDR2 YNNKEL (reference sequence). Trimming stripped 4 bases from V and 5 bases from J, with 20 bases between. This CDR3 region has 16 residues. The CDR3 loop reads CASSPQLGGASETQYF. Here the CDR3 DNA reads TGTGCCAGCAGCCCACAGTTAGGGGGGGCGTCGGAGACCCAGTACTTC.

The genes are TRBV6-4 and TRBJ2-1; D ambiguous. This CDR3 is 15 amino acids long. The germline gives CDR1 MRHNA, CDR2 SNTAGT. V gave up 4 bases and J gave up 8 bases, with 18 bases separating them. The CDR3, as DNA: TGTGCCAGCAGTGTCTATGGGCGCCCATCATATGAGCAGTTCTTC. As protein: CASSVYGRPSYEQFF.

This chain joins TRBV24-1 and TRBJ2-5; 8 bases line up with TRBD1. J lost 5 bases, V lost 9 bases, and 7 bases had no gene match. Germline values: CDR1 KGHDR, CDR2 SFDVKD. The CDR3 sequence is 13 residues long. CDR3 nucleotides: TGTGCCACCTCCAGGACAGGGTACGAGACCCAGTACTTC. Translation gives CATSRTGYETQYF.

The V call is TRBV6-5, the J call TRBJ2-7; D may be TRBD1 (6 bases). The CDR3 loop spans 14 amino acids. The germline V gene has CDR1 MNHEY and CDR2 SVGAGI. Trimming stripped 6 bases from V and 6 bases from J, with 18 bases between. The CDR3 loop reads CASRPRGRVGEQYV. CDR3 nucleotide sequence: TGTGCCAGCAGGCCCAGGGGCAGGGTTGGCGAGCAGTACGTC.

V and J are TRBV14 and TRBJ1-4, with D maybe TRBD1 (6 bases). The length of the CDR3 is 14 residues. V was shortened by 3 bases and J by 2 bases, with 7 bases between the two germline ends. CDR1 SGHDN and CDR2 FVKESK come from the germline V gene. CDR3: CASSHRGTNEKLFF. CDR3 coding DNA: TGTGCCAGCAGCCATAGGGGGACTAATGAAAAACTGTTTTTT.

The V call is TRBV27, the J call TRBJ2-5; D call uncertain. Germline V gene lookup returns CDR1 MNHEY and CDR2 SMNVEV (reference sequence). Trimming pared 7 bases from V and 5 bases from J, leaving 14 bases between. The CDR3 is 13 residues long. CDR3 protein: CASTSQVGETQYF. CDR3 bases: TGTGCCAGCACCTCCCAGGTAGGGGAGACCCAGTACTTC.

J is TRBJ1-6 and V is TRBV5-4, with TRBD1 as a possible D gene (5 bases). The germline V and J ends were trimmed by 5 bases and 10 bases, with 13 bases remaining between them. The CDR3 totals 13 residues. Germline loops: CDR1 SGHNT, CDR2 YYREEE (reference sequence). The CDR3 DNA follows: TGTGCCAGCAGACCGGGGCCGACCTCACCCCTCCACTTT. It is translated as CASRPGPTSPLHF.

This clone was recorded a few times. The chain links TRBV7-2 to TRBJ1-2, with D uncertain. Trimming took 7 bases from V and 1 from J, leaving 10 bases between them. CDR1 and CDR2 from the germline V gene are SGHTA and FQGNSA. CDR3 length equals 13 residues. In DNA, the CDR3 is TGTGCCAGCACATCGTGGCTTAACTATGGCTACACCTTC. Protein sequence: CASTSWLNYGYTF.

The chain couples TRBV19 to TRBJ2-1; 10 bases line up with TRBD1. V trimming: 5 bases; J trimming: 9 bases; junction bases outside the gene matches: 4. From germline, CDR1 is LNHDA and CDR2 SQIVND (reference sequence). The CDR3 is 13 residues long. The CDR3, as DNA: TGTGCCAGTAGTCGACAGGGGGCGATTGAGCAGTTCTTC. Amino acids: CASSRQGAIEQFF. Complete variable domain (other parts from reference TRBV19 and TRBJ2-1): DGGITQSPKYLFRKEGQNVTLSCEQNLNHDAMYWYRQDPGQGLRLIYYSQIVNDFQKGDIAEGYSVSREKKESFPLTVTSAQKNPTAFYLCASSRQGAIEQFFGPGTRLTVL.

The genes are TRBV7-2 and TRBJ2-5; no definite D call. The CDR3 length is 16 residues. V gave up 1 base and J gave up 0 bases, with 12 bases separating them. Germline CDR1 SGHTA, CDR2 FQGNSA. In DNA, the CDR3 is TGTGCCAGCAGCTTAGATTCCTTATTGTACCAAGAGACCCAGTACTTC. Its translation: CASSLDSLLYQETQYF.

The V and J genes are TRBV15 and TRBJ2-3; 7 positions match TRBD2. The germline V gene has CDR1 LNHNV and CDR2 YYDKDF (reference sequence). Trimming cost V 0 bases and J 0 bases; bases outside gene matches: 3. CDR3 size: 16 residues. The CDR3 sequence is CATSRDGGVSTDTQYF. DNA for the CDR3: TGTGCCACCAGCAGAGATGGGGGGGTTAGCACAGATACGCAGTATTTT. The whole variable domain, filled in from reference TRBV15 and TRBJ2-3, reads DAMVIQNPRYQVTQFGKPVTLSCSQTLNHNVMYWYQQKSSQAPKLLFHYYDKDFNNEADTPDNFQSRRPNTSFCFLDIRSPGLGDTAMYLCATSRDGGVSTDTQYFGPGTRLTVL.

This chain uses TRBV3-1 (or the pseudogene TRBV3-2) with TRBJ2-7, with 10 bases fitting TRBD2. The CDR3 is made up of 15 amino acids. The V gene's germline CDR1 is LGHDT and CDR2 YNNKEL (reference sequence). The V segment lost 0 bases and the J segment 3 bases; nucleotides outside the gene matches: 2. The CDR3 spells CASSQEIAGGYEQYF. CDR3 coding DNA: TGTGCCAGCAGCCAAGAAATAGCGGGGGGCTACGAGCAGTACTTC.

This chain connects TRBV5-1 to TRBJ2-5; weak D call: TRBD1 (5 bases). Germline loops: CDR1 SGHRS, CDR2 YFSETQ. V was pared by 0 bases and J by 7 bases, with 16 bases between. This CDR3 is built from 15 residues. The CDR3 sequence is CASSLEGQGSVTQYF. CDR3 nucleotide sequence: TGCGCCAGCAGCTTGGAGGGCCAGGGCTCAGTGACCCAGTACTTC.

The chain is built from TRBV29-1 and TRBJ2-6, with D perhaps TRBD1 (6 bases). In germline, CDR1 is SQVTM, CDR2 ANQGSEA. This CDR3 has 19 amino acids. Trimming left V 2 bases short and J 0 bases short, with 20 bases between. The CDR3 spells CSVESGPGTTSSGANVLTF. The CDR3 nucleotides are TGCAGCGTTGAATCGGGGCCCGGGACAACGAGCTCTGGGGCCAACGTCCTGACTTTC.

This rearrangement joins TRBV6-5 to TRBJ2-5; a possible D gene is TRBD2 (5 bases). There are 12 residues in the CDR3. Germline CDR1 MNHEY, CDR2 SVGAGI. V was trimmed by 6 bases and J by 4 bases, leaving 9 bases between them. CDR3 sequence reads: CASRSGVETQYF. The CDR3 bases are TGTGCCAGCAGGTCCGGGGTAGAGACCCAGTACTTC.

This clone was seen once. V and J are TRBV10-3 and TRBJ1-2; 11 bases map to TRBD1. The CDR3 consists of 13 residues. J was trimmed by 9 bases and V by 5 bases; bases with no gene match: 5. Germline values: CDR1 ENHRY, CDR2 SYGVKD. The CDR3 loop is CAISLDRGHSYTF. Written as DNA, the CDR3 is TGTGCCATCAGTCTGGACAGGGGGCATAGCTACACCTTC.

J is TRBJ1-5 and V is TRBV4-1; D gene ambiguous. Germline values: CDR1 MGHRA, CDR2 YSYEKL. Trimming left V 1 base short and J 7 bases short, with 8 bases between. The CDR3 is 13 amino acids. In DNA, the CDR3 is TGCGCCAGCAGCCAAGTTCTGGAGCAGCCCCAGCATTTT. This codes for CASSQVLEQPQHF.

V gene TRBV7-3 combines with J gene TRBJ2-7, with D perhaps TRBD1 (5 bases). Germline V gives CDR1 SGHTA, CDR2 FQGTGA. The CDR3 is 16 residues long. Trimming took off 8 bases at V and 3 bases at J, with 23 bases between the two ends. The CDR3 spells CASEPRTGSDNYEQYV. CDR3 in DNA: TGTGCCAGCGAACCGCGTACAGGTTCGGATAACTACGAGCAGTACGTC.

This clone was recorded a few times. The chain joins TRBV7-8 to TRBJ1-2, with unresolved D. CDR3 length equals 12 residues. Germline loops: CDR1 SGHVS, CDR2 FQNEAQ. V gave up 1 base and J gave up 9 bases, with 9 bases separating them. CDR3 DNA: TGTGCCAGCAGCTTAGTCGGCTGGAGCTACACCTTC. It specifies CASSLVGWSYTF. Full variable domain (remainder filled in from reference TRBV7-8 and TRBJ1-2): GAGVSQSPRYKVAKRGQDVALRCDPISGHVSLFWYQQALGQGPEFLTYFQNEAQLDKSGLPSDRFFAERPEGSVSTLKIQRTQQEDSAVYLCASSLVGWSYTFGSGTRLTVV.

The DNA for the CDR3 is TGTGCCAGCAGCCAAGGGGACGGTGCTAACTATGGCTACACCTTC. Its protein product is CASSQGDGANYGYTF. The V gene is TRBV3-1 (or the pseudogene TRBV3-2), the J gene TRBJ1-2; a weak D match, TRBD1 (5 bases). The CDR3 runs 15 residues. CDR1 LGHDT and CDR2 YNNKEL come from the germline V gene (reference sequence). Trimming removed 1 base at V and 0 bases at J, with 9 bases between.

This rearrangement joins TRBV15 to TRBJ2-1, with D possibly being TRBD1 (6 bases). The germline V gene encodes CDR1 LNHNV and CDR2 YYDKDF (reference sequence). V was trimmed by 6 bases and J by 3 bases, leaving 15 bases between them. The CDR3 is 15 amino acids. Here the CDR3 DNA reads TGTGCCACCAGGACCACAGGGCACATCTACAATGAGCAGTTCTTC. This encodes CATRTTGHIYNEQFF. The full variable domain, its missing parts supplied by reference TRBV15 and TRBJ2-1, is DAMVIQNPRYQVTQFGKPVTLSCSQTLNHNVMYWYQQKSSQAPKLLFHYYDKDFNNEADTPDNFQSRRPNTSFCFLDIRSPGLGDTAMYLCATRTTGHIYNEQFFGPGTRLTVL.

This clone was seen a handful of times. The chain has TRBV6-2 or TRBV6-3 and TRBJ2-6, with TRBD2 as a possible D gene (6 bases). The length of the CDR3 is 17 residues. Germline CDR1 reads MNHEY; CDR2 reads SVGEGT. V lost 2 bases to trimming and J lost 4 bases, with 15 bases between them. CDR3 sequence: CASSYGSGGAGANVLTF. Here the CDR3 DNA reads TGTGCCAGCAGTTACGGTAGCGGAGGCGCCGGGGCCAACGTCCTGACTTTC.